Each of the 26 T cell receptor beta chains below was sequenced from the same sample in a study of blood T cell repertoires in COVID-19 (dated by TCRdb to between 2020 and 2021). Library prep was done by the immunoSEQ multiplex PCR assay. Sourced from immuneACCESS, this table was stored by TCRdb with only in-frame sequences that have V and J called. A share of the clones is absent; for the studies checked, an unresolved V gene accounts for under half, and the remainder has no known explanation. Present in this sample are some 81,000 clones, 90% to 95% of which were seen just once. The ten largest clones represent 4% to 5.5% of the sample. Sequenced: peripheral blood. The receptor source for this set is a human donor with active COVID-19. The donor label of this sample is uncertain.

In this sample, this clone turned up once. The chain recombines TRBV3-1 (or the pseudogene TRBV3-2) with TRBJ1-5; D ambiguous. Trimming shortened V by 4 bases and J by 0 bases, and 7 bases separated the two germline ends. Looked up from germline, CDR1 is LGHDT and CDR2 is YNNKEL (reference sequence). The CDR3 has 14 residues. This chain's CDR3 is CASSPKNSNQPQHF. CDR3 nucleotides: TGTGCCAGCAGCCCCAAAAATAGCAATCAGCCCCAGCATTTT.

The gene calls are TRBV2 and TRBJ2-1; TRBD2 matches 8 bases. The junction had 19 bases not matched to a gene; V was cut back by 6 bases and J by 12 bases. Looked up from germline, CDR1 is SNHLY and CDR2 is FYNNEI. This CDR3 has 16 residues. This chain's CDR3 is CASRQTSAKSGSGQFF. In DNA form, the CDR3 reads TGTGCCAGCAGACAGACTAGCGCTAAATCCGGATCGGGGCAGTTCTTC.

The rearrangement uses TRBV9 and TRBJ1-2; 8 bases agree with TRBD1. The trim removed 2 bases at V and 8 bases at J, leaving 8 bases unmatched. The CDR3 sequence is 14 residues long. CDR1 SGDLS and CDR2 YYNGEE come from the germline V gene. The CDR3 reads CASSVMGQAIGYTF. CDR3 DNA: TGTGCCAGCAGCGTTATGGGACAGGCTATAGGCTACACCTTC. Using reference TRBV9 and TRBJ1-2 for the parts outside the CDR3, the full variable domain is DSGVTQTPKHLITATGQRVTLRCSPRSGDLSVYWYQQSLDQGLQFLIQYYNGEERAKGNILERFSAQQFPDLHSELNLSSLELGDSALYFCASSVMGQAIGYTFGSGTRLTVV.

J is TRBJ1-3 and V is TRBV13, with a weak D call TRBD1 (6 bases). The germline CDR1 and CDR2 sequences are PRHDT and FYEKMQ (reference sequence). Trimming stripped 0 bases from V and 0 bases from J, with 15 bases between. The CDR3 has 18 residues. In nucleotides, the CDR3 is TGTGCCAGCAGCTTAGGCCCAGGACAGAAGTACTCTGGAAACACCATATATTTT. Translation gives CASSLGPGQKYSGNTIYF.

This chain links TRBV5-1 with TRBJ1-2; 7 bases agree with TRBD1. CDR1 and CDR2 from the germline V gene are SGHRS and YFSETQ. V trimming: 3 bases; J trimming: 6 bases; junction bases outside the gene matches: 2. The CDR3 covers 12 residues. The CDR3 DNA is TGCGCCAGCAGCTCTCAGGGGGATGGCTACACCTTC. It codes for CASSSQGDGYTF.

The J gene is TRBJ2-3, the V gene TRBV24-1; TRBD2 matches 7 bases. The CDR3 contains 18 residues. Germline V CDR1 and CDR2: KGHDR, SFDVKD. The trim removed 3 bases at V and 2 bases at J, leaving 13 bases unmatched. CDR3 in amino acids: CATSDPGVGAGLTDTQYF. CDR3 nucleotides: TGTGCCACCAGTGATCCCGGGGTGGGAGCGGGGCTCACAGATACGCAGTATTTT.

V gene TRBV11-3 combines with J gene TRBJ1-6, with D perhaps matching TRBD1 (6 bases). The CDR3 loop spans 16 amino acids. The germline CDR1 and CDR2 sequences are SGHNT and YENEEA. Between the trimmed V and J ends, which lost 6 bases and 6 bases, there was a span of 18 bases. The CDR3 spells CASSPTGGRGNSPLHF. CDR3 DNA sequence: TGTGCCAGCAGTCCGACGGGGGGCAGGGGTAATTCACCCCTCCACTTT.

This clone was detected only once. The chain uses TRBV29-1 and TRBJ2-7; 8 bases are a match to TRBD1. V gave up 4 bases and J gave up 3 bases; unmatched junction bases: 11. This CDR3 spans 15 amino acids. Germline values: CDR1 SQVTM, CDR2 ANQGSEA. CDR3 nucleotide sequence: TGCAGCGTTGTTACGCCTCAAACAGGGGGCTACGAGCAGTACTTC. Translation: CSVVTPQTGGYEQYF.

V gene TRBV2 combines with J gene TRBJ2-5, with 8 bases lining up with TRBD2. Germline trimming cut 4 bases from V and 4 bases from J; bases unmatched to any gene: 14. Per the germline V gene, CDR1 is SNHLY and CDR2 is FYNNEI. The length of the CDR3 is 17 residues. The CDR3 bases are TGTGCCAGCAGTGGGATAAGCGGGGGTGTGGGAGGAGAGACCCAGTACTTC. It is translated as CASSGISGGVGGETQYF.

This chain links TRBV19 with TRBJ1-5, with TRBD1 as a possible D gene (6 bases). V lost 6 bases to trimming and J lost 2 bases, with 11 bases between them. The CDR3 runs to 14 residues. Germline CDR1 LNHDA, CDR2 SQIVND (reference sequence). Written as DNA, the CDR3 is TGTGCCAGTAGGAACCGACAGGGCAATCAGCCCCAGCATTTT. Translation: CASRNRQGNQPQHF.

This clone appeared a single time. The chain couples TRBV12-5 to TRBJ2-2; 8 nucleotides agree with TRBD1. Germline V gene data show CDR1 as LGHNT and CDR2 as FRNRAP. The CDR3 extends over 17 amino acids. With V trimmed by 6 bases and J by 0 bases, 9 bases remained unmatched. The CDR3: CASGPGQGRANTGELFF. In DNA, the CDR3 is TGTGCTAGTGGACCAGGACAGGGAAGAGCGAACACCGGGGAGCTGTTTTTT.

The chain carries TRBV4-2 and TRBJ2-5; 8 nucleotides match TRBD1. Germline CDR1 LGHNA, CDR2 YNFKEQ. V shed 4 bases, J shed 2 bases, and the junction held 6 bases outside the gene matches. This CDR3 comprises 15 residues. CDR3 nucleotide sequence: TGTGCCAGCAGCCGCCCGGACAGGGATCAAGAGACCCAGTACTTC. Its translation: CASSRPDRDQETQYF.

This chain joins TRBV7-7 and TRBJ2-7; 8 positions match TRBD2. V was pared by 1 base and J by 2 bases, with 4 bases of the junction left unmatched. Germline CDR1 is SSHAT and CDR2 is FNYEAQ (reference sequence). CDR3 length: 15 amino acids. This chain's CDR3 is CASSLGLAGTYEQYF. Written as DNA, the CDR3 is TGTGCCAGCAGCTTAGGGTTAGCGGGAACCTACGAGCAGTACTTC.

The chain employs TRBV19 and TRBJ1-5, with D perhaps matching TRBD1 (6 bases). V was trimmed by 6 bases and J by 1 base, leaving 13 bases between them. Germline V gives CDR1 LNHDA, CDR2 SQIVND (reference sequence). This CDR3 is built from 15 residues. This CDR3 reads CASRSGQLSNQPQHF. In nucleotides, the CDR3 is TGTGCCAGTAGATCAGGACAGTTGAGCAATCAGCCCCAGCATTTT.

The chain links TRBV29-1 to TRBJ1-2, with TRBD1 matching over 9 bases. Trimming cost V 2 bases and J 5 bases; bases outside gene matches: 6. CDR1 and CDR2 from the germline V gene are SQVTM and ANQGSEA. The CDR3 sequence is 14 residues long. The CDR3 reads CSVEYWDRAYGYTF. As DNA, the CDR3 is TGCAGCGTTGAATACTGGGACAGGGCTTATGGCTACACCTTC.

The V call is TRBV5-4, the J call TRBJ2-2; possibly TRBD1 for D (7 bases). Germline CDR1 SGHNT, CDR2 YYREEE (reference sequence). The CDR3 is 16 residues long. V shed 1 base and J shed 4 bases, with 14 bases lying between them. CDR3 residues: CASSLRTGGSTGELFF. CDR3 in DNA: TGTGCCAGCAGCTTGCGGACAGGAGGGAGCACCGGGGAGCTGTTTTTT.

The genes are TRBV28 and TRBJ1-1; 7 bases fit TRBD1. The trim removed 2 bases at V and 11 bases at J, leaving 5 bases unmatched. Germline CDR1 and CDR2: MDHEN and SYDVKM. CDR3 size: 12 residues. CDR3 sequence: CASSLIDREAFF. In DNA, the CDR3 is TGTGCCAGCAGTTTAATCGACAGGGAGGCTTTCTTT.

The CDR3 sequence: CASSLLQGDYEQYF. In nucleotides, the CDR3 is TGTGCCAGCAGCTTATTACAGGGAGACTACGAGCAGTACTTC. The chain couples TRBV7-9 to TRBJ2-7, with D tentatively TRBD1 (6 bases). Germline CDR1 SEHNR, CDR2 FQNEAQ (reference sequence). Trimming shortened V by 2 bases and J by 3 bases, and 11 bases separated the two germline ends. The CDR3 spans 14 residues.

CDR3 region: CASSPWTVNTGELFF. For the CDR3, the DNA is TGTGCCAGCAGTCCCTGGACAGTGAACACCGGGGAGCTGTTTTTT. The chain employs TRBV6-2 or TRBV6-3 and TRBJ2-2; perhaps TRBD1 as D (6 bases). Trimming stripped 5 bases from V and 1 base from J, with 11 bases between. Germline loops: CDR1 MNHEY, CDR2 SVGEGT. The CDR3 spans 15 residues.

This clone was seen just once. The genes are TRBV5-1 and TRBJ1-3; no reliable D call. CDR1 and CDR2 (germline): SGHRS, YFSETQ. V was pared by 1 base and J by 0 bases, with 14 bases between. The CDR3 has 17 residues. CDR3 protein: CASSLWPIHRSGNTIYF. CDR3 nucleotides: TGCGCCAGCAGCTTGTGGCCAATCCACCGCTCTGGAAACACCATATATTTT.

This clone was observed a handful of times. The CDR3 sequence is CASSQGGLGQRLNQPQHF. The DNA for the CDR3 is TGTGCCAGCAGCCAAGGGGGCTTGGGACAGCGATTAAATCAGCCCCAGCATTTT. The genes are TRBV3-1 (or the pseudogene TRBV3-2) and TRBJ1-5; 7 bases fit TRBD1. With V trimmed by 1 base and J by 4 bases, 13 bases remained unmatched. The CDR3 is made up of 18 amino acids. The V gene's germline CDR1 is LGHDT and CDR2 YNNKEL (reference sequence).

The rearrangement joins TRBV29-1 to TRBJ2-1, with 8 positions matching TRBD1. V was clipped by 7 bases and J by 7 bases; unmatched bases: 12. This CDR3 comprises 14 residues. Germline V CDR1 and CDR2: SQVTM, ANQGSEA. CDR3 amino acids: CSALGQGAGNEQFF. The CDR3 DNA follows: TGCAGCGCCCTGGGGCAGGGGGCAGGGAATGAGCAGTTCTTC.

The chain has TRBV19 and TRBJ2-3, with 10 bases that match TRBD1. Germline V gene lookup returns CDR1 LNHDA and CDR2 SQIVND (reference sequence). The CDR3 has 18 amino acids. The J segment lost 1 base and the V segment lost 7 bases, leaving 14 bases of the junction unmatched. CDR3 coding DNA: TGTGCCAGTAAAAGGGGACAGGGGAATAGTGTTGGCACAGATACGCAGTATTTT. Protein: CASKRGQGNSVGTDTQYF.

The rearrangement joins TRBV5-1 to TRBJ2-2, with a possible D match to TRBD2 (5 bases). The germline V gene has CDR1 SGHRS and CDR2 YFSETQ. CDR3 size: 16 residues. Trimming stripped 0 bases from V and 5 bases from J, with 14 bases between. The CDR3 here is CASSLDVRTGTGELFF. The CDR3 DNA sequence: TGCGCCAGCAGCTTGGATGTCAGGACGGGGACCGGGGAGCTGTTTTTT. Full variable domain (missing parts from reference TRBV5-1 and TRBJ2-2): KAGVTQTPRYLIKTRGQQVTLSCSPISGHRSVSWYQQTPGQGLQFLFEYFSETQRNKGNFPGRFSGRQFSNSRSEMNVSTLELGDSALYLCASSLDVRTGTGELFFGEGSRLTVL.

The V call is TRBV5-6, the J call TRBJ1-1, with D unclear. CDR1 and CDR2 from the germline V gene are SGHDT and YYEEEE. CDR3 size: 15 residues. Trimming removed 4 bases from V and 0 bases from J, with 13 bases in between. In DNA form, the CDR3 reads TGTGCCAGCAGCCGACCCGGCGCGGTGAACACTGAAGCTTTCTTT. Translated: CASSRPGAVNTEAFF.

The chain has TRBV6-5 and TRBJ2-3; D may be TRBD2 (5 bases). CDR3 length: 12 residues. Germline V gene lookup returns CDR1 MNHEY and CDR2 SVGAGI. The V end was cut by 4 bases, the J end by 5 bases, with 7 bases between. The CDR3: CASSSGLDTQYF. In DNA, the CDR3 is TGTGCCAGCAGTTCCGGACTAGATACGCAGTATTTT.